This entry is about one T cell receptor beta chain. The donors, all of them Caucasian adults, lived in Nashville, Tennessee. With 0 bases clipped from V and 4 bases from J, the junction kept 17 bases outside the gene matches. CDR1 is MGHRA, CDR2 YSYEKL, per germline. CDR3 length: 19 residues. This entry belongs to a study of shared clonotypes between healthy human individuals. As for the study in general: Three CD4 naive, three CD4 memory, two CD8 naive and one CD8 memory plate were used per donor.

In the source study's methods: ImmunoSEQ output lacked quality scores and full-length reads, limiting matched filtering. The assay was immunoSEQ multiplex PCR, and TCRdb's table has in-frame clones only and misses some. V and J calls and clone size follow that table, whereas D and trimming were derived from the DNA. The data contain around 320,000 clones, about nine tenths of them singletons. The receptor was derived from a man between 18 and 35 years old in good health. Specimen: memory CD8+ T cells sorted from blood. Subset here: CD45RO+ cells pooled with CCR7-negative TemRA cells. The chain employs TRBV4-1 and TRBJ1-1; 7 bases fit TRBD1. The CDR3, as DNA: TGCGCCAGCAGCCAAGATCTTCCTACTACTCACAGGGGAGGCACTGAAGCTTTCTTT. Translation: CASSQDLPTTHRGGTEAFF.